One sample yielded the 10 T cell receptor beta chains listed below, sequenced in a study of OX40 agonist ivuxolimab in advanced cancers. Here immunoSEQ multiplex PCR was the method, and the copy in TCRdb shows in-frame clones only, minus some. This table has fewer than 90,000 clones, around nine tenths appearing once. Sequences were derived from CD4+ or CD8+ T cells sorted from blood, sampled in a trial of the OX40 agonist ivuxolimab. The receptors originated from an adult with an advanced solid tumor such as melanoma, head and neck, liver or kidney cancer.

The gene calls are TRBV6-1 and TRBJ1-3; no firm D call. Germline CDR1 is MNHNS and CDR2 is SASEGT. This CDR3 is 11 amino acids long. V lost 11 bases, J lost 2 bases, and 7 bases lay in between. The CDR3 reads CAGGAGNTIYF. CDR3 bases: TGTGCCGGCGGGGCTGGAAACACCATATATTTT.

The chain employs TRBV2 and TRBJ2-5; 10 positions agree with TRBD2. Germline values: CDR1 SNHLY, CDR2 FYNNEI. The CDR3 covers 12 residues. The V and J ends lost 8 bases and 9 bases, in that order; junction bases with no gene match: 6. CDR3 region: CASPKREGAQYF. CDR3 nucleotides: TGTGCCAGCCCCAAGCGGGAGGGAGCCCAGTACTTC. Variable domain in full (rest from reference TRBV2 and TRBJ2-5): EPEVTQTPSHQVTQMGQEVILRCVPISNHLYFYWYRQILGQKVEFLVSFYNNEISEKSEIFDDQFSVERPDGSNFTLKIRSTKLEDSAMYFCASPKREGAQYFGPGTRLLVL.

The chain joins TRBV2 to TRBJ2-3; no definite D call. V lost 4 bases and J lost 1, with 9 bases in between. The CDR3 runs to 14 residues. Per the germline V gene, CDR1 is SNHLY and CDR2 is FYNNEI. The DNA of the CDR3 is TGTGCCAGCAGTGGGTTCCTCCGCACAGATACGCAGTATTTT. As protein: CASSGFLRTDTQYF.

This chain joins TRBV5-1 and TRBJ2-2; no clear D. V was clipped by 6 bases and J by 6 bases, with 12 bases between them. The CDR3 is made up of 13 amino acids. CDR1 and CDR2 (germline): SGHRS, YFSETQ. Here the CDR3 DNA reads TGCGCCAGCACCATAAACGACGCCGGGGAGCTGTTTTTT. It is translated as CASTINDAGELFF. Full variable domain (remainder filled in from reference TRBV5-1 and TRBJ2-2): KAGVTQTPRYLIKTRGQQVTLSCSPISGHRSVSWYQQTPGQGLQFLFEYFSETQRNKGNFPGRFSGRQFSNSRSEMNVSTLELGDSALYLCASTINDAGELFFGEGSRLTVL.

The chain combines TRBV28 with TRBJ2-3; D assignment may be TRBD1 or TRBD2 (5 bases each). Germline CDR1 is MDHEN and CDR2 is SYDVKM. Trimming removed 3 bases at V and 4 bases at J, with 8 bases between. This CDR3 comprises 13 residues. Here the CDR3 reads CASSFRGPDTQYF. For the CDR3, the DNA is TGTGCCAGCAGTTTCCGGGGCCCAGATACGCAGTATTTT.

CDR3: CASSPGTATGELFF. The DNA of the CDR3 is TGCGCCAGCAGTCCGGGGACAGCCACCGGGGAGCTGTTTTTT. The V call is TRBV5-1, the J call TRBJ2-2; 7 bases match TRBD1. Germline V gene lookup returns CDR1 SGHRS and CDR2 YFSETQ. The CDR3 extends over 14 amino acids. V gave up 5 bases and J gave up 4 bases; unmatched junction bases: 5.

V is TRBV7-8 and J is TRBJ2-3, with a weak D call TRBD1 (6 bases). CDR3 size: 14 residues. Trimming left V 3 bases short and J 2 bases short, with 9 bases between. Germline assignment: CDR1 SGHVS and CDR2 FQNEAQ. Here the CDR3 DNA reads TGTGCCAGCAGCTTCGGACAGAACACAGATACGCAGTATTTT. Translated: CASSFGQNTDTQYF. The full variable domain, completed using reference TRBV7-8 and TRBJ2-3, is GAGVSQSPRYKVAKRGQDVALRCDPISGHVSLFWYQQALGQGPEFLTYFQNEAQLDKSGLPSDRFFAERPEGSVSTLKIQRTQQEDSAVYLCASSFGQNTDTQYFGPGTRLTVL.

The V call is TRBV5-1, the J call TRBJ2-2; D is unresolved. CDR1 SGHRS and CDR2 YFSETQ come from the germline V gene. The CDR3 length is 15 residues. The V end was cut by 4 bases, the J end by 0 bases, with 10 bases between. The CDR3 DNA sequence: TGCGCCAGCAGCCCGACGGCCTCGAACACCGGGGAGCTGTTTTTT. This codes for CASSPTASNTGELFF.

The chain employs TRBV21-1 and TRBJ1-5; no check of the table's D call, TRBD1, against the DNA was made. TRBV21-1 is a listed pseudogene. The CDR3 is 15 amino acids. CDR3 in amino acids: CASEWTNYSNQPQHF. In DNA, the CDR3 is TGTGCCAGCGAGTGGACAAACTATAGCAATCAGCCCCAGCATTTT.

V usage is TRBV7-5 and J usage is TRBJ2-1; the table's D gene call, TRBD2, was not cross checked with the DNA. TRBV7-5 is marked as a pseudogene. The CDR3 runs to 17 residues. The CDR3 coding sequence is TGTGCCAGAAGCTCACCCCTGCTAGCGGGAGAGGTCAATGAGCAGTTCTTC. Translation: CARSSPLLAGEVNEQFF.